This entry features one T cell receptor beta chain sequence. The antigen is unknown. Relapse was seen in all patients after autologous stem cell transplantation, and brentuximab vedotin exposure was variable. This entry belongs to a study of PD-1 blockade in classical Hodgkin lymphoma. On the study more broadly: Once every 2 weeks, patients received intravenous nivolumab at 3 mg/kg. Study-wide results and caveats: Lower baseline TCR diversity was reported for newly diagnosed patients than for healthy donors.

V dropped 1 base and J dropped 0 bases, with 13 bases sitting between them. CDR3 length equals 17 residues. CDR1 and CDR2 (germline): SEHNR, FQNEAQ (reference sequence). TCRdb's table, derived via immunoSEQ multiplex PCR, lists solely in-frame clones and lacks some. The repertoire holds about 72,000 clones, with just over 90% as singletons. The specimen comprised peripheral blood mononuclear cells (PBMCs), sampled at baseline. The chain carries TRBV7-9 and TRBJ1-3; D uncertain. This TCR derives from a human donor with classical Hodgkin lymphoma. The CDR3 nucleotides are TGTGCCAGCAGCTTAGAACCGGGATTTAGCTCTGGAAACACCATATATTTT. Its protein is CASSLEPGFSSGNTIYF.